This is a list of T cell receptor beta chains from one sample in a study of vaccination effects on CD4 cells after COVID-19. No antigen has been identified for these receptors. Clones were sequenced by immunoSEQ multiplex PCR, and TCRdb holds only the in-frame ones, with some missing. The table includes about 31,000 clones, about 63% detected once. Source: CD4+ T cells from PBMCs cultured with HCoV-229E spike peptides, taken before COVID-19 vaccination. These receptors were taken from a human donor who received a COVID-19 vaccine. Each CDR3 is given with its conserved first and last residue. D genes are given only for firm matches. The size of a clone is reported for some rows only, either as once, few or many, or as a class for expanded clones.

J gene,V gene,clone size,D gene,CDR3 DNA,CDR3 protein
TRBJ1-6,TRBV28,-,-,TGTGCCAGCAGCGCCGTTGACAGGCCTAATTCACCCCTCCACTTT,CASSAVDRPNSPLHF
TRBJ1-2,TRBV4-2,-,TRBD1,TGTGCCAGCAGCCAACCCGACAGGGGGTTTTATGGCTACACCTTC,CASSQPDRGFYGYTF
TRBJ1-4,TRBV4-2,-,TRBD1,TGTGCCAGCAGCCAAGAGGGAGGGACAGGGAAAGAAAAACTGTTTTTT,CASSQEGGTGKEKLFF
TRBJ2-1,TRBV27,-,TRBD2,TGTGCCAGCAGAGGCGGGAGGGTCTCCTACAATGAGCAGTTCTTC,CASRGGRVSYNEQFF
TRBJ2-1,TRBV15,-,TRBD1,TGTGCCACCAGTGTGAGACAGGGGGTTTACAATGAGCAGTTCTTC,CATSVRQGVYNEQFF
TRBJ1-5,TRBV30,-,-,TGTGCCTGGAGTCTGGGGGCGCGGGACAATCAGCCCCAGCATTTT,CAWSLGARDNQPQHF
TRBJ1-5,TRBV21-1,-,-,TGTGCCAGCAGCAAAGGACAGGGGGAGGCTAGCAATCAGCCCCAGCATTTT,CASSKGQGEASNQPQHF
TRBJ1-4,TRBV7-9,few,-,TGTGCCAGCAGCTCGCGGCAGGGAAGGGTAACTAATGAAAAACTGTTTTTT,CASSSRQGRVTNEKLFF
TRBJ2-7,TRBV28,-,-,TGTGCCAGCACGAGGAGAGGCCTACCGGGGCAGTACTTC,CASTRRGLPGQYF
TRBJ2-1,TRBV28,-,-,TGTGCCAGCAGTTTGCGGGGGCTGGCGTACGATGAGCAGTTCTTC,CASSLRGLAYDEQFF
TRBJ1-2,TRBV2,-,TRBD1,TGTGCCAGCAGTGATTTTCGACAGGGGGCGTTTTATGGCTACACCTTC,CASSDFRQGAFYGYTF
TRBJ1-6,TRBV2,-,-,TGTGCCAGCAACCCTAGTACAGGAATGAATTCACCCCTCCACTTT,CASNPSTGMNSPLHF
TRBJ2-7,TRBV4-1,-,-,TGCGCCAGCAGCAGGATCCAGTCCTACGAGCAGTACTTC,CASSRIQSYEQYF
TRBJ2-7,TRBV5-6,-,-,TGTGCCAGCAGCTTGGAGGCGACTAGTGTCCCCTACGAGCAGTACTTC,CASSLEATSVPYEQYF
TRBJ1-3,TRBV7-9,-,-,TGTGCCAGCAGCTTAGATCCGACAGTTGGAAACACCATATATTTT,CASSLDPTVGNTIYF
TRBJ1-1,TRBV6-5,few,TRBD1,TGTGCCAGCAGAGAGACAGGGGACACTGAAGCTTTCTTT,CASRETGDTEAFF
TRBJ1-5,TRBV5-4,few,TRBD1,TGTGCCAGCAGCCTGACAGGGGCCAATCAGCCCCAGCATTTT,CASSLTGANQPQHF
TRBJ2-1,TRBV18,-,-,TGTGCCAGCTCACCACCTGGGGGGAATGAGCAGTTCTTC,CASSPPGGNEQFF
TRBJ2-2,TRBV11-3,-,-,TGTGCCAGCAGCCGAACACGGAACACCGGGGAGCTGTTTTTT,CASSRTRNTGELFF
TRBJ2-3,TRBV20-1,-,-,TGCAGTGCTAGTTCGGGGTGGAGGGGTACAGATACGCAGTATTTT,CSASSGWRGTDTQYF
TRBJ1-2,TRBV11-2,-,-,TGTGCCAGCAGCTTAGATCCTGCGGCGAACTATGGCTACACCTTC,CASSLDPAANYGYTF
TRBJ1-2,TRBV18,-,-,TGTGCCAGCTCACCAGGGGGTTATGGCTACACCTTC,CASSPGGYGYTF
TRBJ1-4,TRBV9,once,TRBD1,TGTGCCAGCAGCGCCTCGACAGGGCGTAATGAAAAACTGTTTTTT,CASSASTGRNEKLFF
TRBJ1-2,TRBV24-1,-,-,TGTGCCACCAGTGATTGGTATGGCTACACCTTC,CATSDWYGYTF
TRBJ2-2,TRBV7-2,-,-,TGTGCCAGCACAAGGGGACGGGGCACCGGGGAGCTGTTTTTT,CASTRGRGTGELFF
TRBJ1-2,TRBV30,-,-,TGTGCCTGGAGTCGGCAGGGGGGCTACACCTTC,CAWSRQGGYTF
TRBJ1-4,TRBV5-1,-,TRBD1,TGCGCCAGCAGCCCTCTTGCGGACAGGGGTGAAAAACTGTTTTTT,CASSPLADRGEKLFF
TRBJ2-7,TRBV6-6,-,-,TGTGCCAGCAGTTACTCTACGGCAGCGGATCAGTACTTC,CASSYSTAADQYF
TRBJ2-5,TRBV4-1,-,TRBD2,TGCGCCAGCAGCCAGTCACGACTAGCGGGGCTCGGAGAGACCCAGTACTTC,CASSQSRLAGLGETQYF
TRBJ1-5,TRBV3-1/TRBV3-2,once,-,TGTGCCAGCAGCCCTGGACCCTATAGCAATCAGCCCCAGCATTTT,CASSPGPYSNQPQHF
TRBJ1-6,TRBV5-4,few,TRBD1,TGTGCCAGCAGCGAGGGACAGCCGAATTCACCCCTCCACTTT,CASSEGQPNSPLHF
TRBJ2-3,TRBV5-1,-,TRBD1,TGCGCCAGCAGCCCAAGACAGGGAAAAGATACGCAGTATTTT,CASSPRQGKDTQYF
TRBJ1-2,TRBV30,-,-,TGTGCCTGGGGAGGCTACACCTTC,CAWGGYTF
TRBJ1-2,TRBV7-2,-,TRBD1,TGTGCCAGCAGCTCCGCGGGACAGGGGCTATATGGCTACACCTTC,CASSSAGQGLYGYTF
TRBJ2-1,TRBV14,-,TRBD2,TGTGCCAGCAGCCACCTGATCAGCGGGGGGACCCACAATGAGCAGTTCTTC,CASSHLISGGTHNEQFF
TRBJ2-1,TRBV7-3,-,-,TGTGCCAGCAGCCTCAGCGGGGAGCAGTTCTTC,CASSLSGEQFF
TRBJ1-1,TRBV5-1,-,-,TGCGCCAGCAGCTTGGTGCAGGGTGGATGGGACACTGAAGCTTTCTTT,CASSLVQGGWDTEAFF
TRBJ2-7,TRBV7-9,medium-sized,TRBD2,TGTGCCAGCAGCTTAGAAGGACTAGCGGGGGAGTTC,CASSLEGLAGEF
TRBJ2-1,TRBV2,-,TRBD2,TGTGCCAGCAGCCCCCTGGCGGGAGGCAACTTATACAATGAGCAGTTCTTC,CASSPLAGGNLYNEQFF
TRBJ1-2,TRBV19,-,-,TGTGCCAGTAGTAGGGTTTCCCGGCAGGCGAATAACTATGGCTACACCTTC,CASSRVSRQANNYGYTF
TRBJ2-2,TRBV2,-,-,TGTGCCAGCAGGGGGGGTTTTGGGCACAACACCGGGGAGCTGTTTTTT,CASRGGFGHNTGELFF
TRBJ2-3,TRBV6-5,-,-,TGTGCCAGCAGTCCGATCCTCTCCGCAGATACGCAGTATTTT,CASSPILSADTQYF
TRBJ1-1,TRBV25-1,-,-,TGTGCCAGCAGTGAATACCCCTACTTTGAAGCTTTCTTT,CASSEYPYFEAFF
TRBJ2-1,TRBV4-2,few,TRBD2,TGTGCCAGCAGCCAAGAACTAGCGGGAGTAGGGGAGCAGTTCTTC,CASSQELAGVGEQFF
TRBJ1-2,TRBV21-1,-,-,TGTGCCAGCAGCAAAACCGCAGGACAGGAGATTAACTATGGCTACACCTTC,CASSKTAGQEINYGYTF
TRBJ1-4,TRBV18,once,-,TGTGCCAGCTCACTCCGGCACGAGCGGTGGGAAAAACTGTTTTTT,CASSLRHERWEKLFF
TRBJ2-1,TRBV9,-,TRBD2,TGTGCCAGCAGCGATCCCCTAGCGGGGTCGCACAATGAGCAGTTCTTC,CASSDPLAGSHNEQFF
TRBJ2-5,TRBV7-8,-,-,TGTGCCAGCAGCGCTACTCAGGGGGAGACCCAGTACTTC,CASSATQGETQYF
TRBJ1-2,TRBV4-3,-,-,TGCGCCAGCAGCCAAGATTATGGGGCAGTAATCTATGGCTACACCTTC,CASSQDYGAVIYGYTF
TRBJ1-1,TRBV6-5,-,TRBD1,TGTGCCAGCAGTCCGCGACAGGGGGCAGGTCGGGAGGCTTTCTTT,CASSPRQGAGREAFF
TRBJ1-5,TRBV2,-,-,TGTGCCAGCAAACCGGGACGGACGCCGAGCAATCAGCCCCAGCATTTT,CASKPGRTPSNQPQHF
TRBJ2-2,TRBV30,-,-,TGTGCCTGGAGTTACGGGACCTCTGGAACCGGGGAGCTGTTTTTT,CAWSYGTSGTGELFF
TRBJ2-7,TRBV9,-,TRBD1,TGTGCCAGCAGCCCGGCGACAGGGAGAGACGAGCAGTACTTC,CASSPATGRDEQYF
TRBJ1-1,TRBV28,-,-,TGTGCCAGCAGACCTTTCAAAGGAGTGAACACTGAAGCTTTCTTT,CASRPFKGVNTEAFF
TRBJ1-5,TRBV19,-,-,TGTGCCAGTAGTATCTTTGGACAGCACTTGGGCAATCAGCCCCAGCATTTT,CASSIFGQHLGNQPQHF
TRBJ2-7,TRBV11-1,few,TRBD1,TGTGCCAGCAGCGGGCGACAGGGAATATACGAGCAGTACTTC,CASSGRQGIYEQYF